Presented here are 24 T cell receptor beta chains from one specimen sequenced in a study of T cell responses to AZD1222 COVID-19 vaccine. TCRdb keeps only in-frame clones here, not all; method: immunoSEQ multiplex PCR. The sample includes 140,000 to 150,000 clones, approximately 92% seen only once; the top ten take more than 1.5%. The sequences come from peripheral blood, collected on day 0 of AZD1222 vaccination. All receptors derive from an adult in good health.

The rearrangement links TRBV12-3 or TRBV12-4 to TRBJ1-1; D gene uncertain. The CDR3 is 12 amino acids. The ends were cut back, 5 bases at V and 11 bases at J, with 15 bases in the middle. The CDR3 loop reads CASSPSAPRAFF. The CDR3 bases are TGTGCCAGCAGTCCCTCGGCCCCGAGGGCTTTCTTT.

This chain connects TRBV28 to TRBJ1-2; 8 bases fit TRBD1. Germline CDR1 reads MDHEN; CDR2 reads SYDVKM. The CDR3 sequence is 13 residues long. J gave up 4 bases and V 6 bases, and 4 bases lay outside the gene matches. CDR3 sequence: CASRSDRVYGYTF. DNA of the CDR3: TGTGCCAGCAGGTCGGACAGGGTCTATGGCTACACCTTC.

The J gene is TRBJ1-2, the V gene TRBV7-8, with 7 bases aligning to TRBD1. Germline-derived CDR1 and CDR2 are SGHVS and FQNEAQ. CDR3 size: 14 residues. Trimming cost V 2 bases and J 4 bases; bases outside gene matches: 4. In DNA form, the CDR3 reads TGTGCCAGCAGCTTAAGGGACAGCATCTATGGCTACACCTTC. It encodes CASSLRDSIYGYTF.

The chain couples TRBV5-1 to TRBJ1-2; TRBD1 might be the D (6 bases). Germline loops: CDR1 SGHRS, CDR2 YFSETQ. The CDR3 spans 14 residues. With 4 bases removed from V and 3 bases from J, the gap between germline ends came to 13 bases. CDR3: CASSPQGRYYGYTF. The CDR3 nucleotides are TGCGCCAGCAGCCCCCAGGGGCGTTACTATGGCTACACCTTC.

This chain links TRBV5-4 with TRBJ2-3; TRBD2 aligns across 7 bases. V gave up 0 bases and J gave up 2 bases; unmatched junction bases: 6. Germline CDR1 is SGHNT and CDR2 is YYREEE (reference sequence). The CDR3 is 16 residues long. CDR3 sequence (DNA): TGTGCCAGCAGCTTGGGGGGCGGGGGAGTCACAGATACGCAGTATTTT. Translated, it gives CASSLGGGGVTDTQYF.

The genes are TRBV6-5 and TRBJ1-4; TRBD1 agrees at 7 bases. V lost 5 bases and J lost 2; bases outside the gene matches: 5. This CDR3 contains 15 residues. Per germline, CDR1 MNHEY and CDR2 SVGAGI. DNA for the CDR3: TGTGCCAGCAGTCATCTACAGGGGACTAATGAAAAACTGTTTTTT. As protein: CASSHLQGTNEKLFF.

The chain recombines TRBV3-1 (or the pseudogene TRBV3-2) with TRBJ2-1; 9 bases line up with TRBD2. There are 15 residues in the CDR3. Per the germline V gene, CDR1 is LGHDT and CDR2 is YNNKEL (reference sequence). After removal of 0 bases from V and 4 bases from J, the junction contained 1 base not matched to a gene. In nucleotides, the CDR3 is TGTGCCAGCAGCCAAGAGCTAGCGGGGTACAATGAGCAGTTCTTC. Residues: CASSQELAGYNEQFF.

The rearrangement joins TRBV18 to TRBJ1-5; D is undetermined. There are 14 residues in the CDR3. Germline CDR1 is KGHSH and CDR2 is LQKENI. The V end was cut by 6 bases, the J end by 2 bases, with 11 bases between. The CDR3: CASSSDGGNQPQHF. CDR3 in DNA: TGTGCCAGCTCGTCGGACGGGGGCAATCAGCCCCAGCATTTT. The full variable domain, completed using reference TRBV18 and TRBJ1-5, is NAGVMQNPRHLVRRRGQEARLRCSPMKGHSHVYWYRQLPEEGLKFMVYLQKENIIDESGMPKERFSAEFPKEGPSILRIQQVVRGDSAAYFCASSSDGGNQPQHFGDGTRLSIL.

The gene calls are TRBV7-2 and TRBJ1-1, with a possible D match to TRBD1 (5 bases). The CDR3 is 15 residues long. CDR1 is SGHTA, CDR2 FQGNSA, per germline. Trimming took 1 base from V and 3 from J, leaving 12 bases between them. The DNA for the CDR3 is TGTGCCAGCAGCTTAGGTGTGGGACGGGACACTGAAGCTTTCTTT. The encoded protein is CASSLGVGRDTEAFF.

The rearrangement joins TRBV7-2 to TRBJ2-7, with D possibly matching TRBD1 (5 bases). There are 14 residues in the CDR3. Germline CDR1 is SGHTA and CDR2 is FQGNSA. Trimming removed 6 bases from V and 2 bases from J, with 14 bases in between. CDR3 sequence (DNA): TGTGCCAGCAGGCTCGGACACCAGACCTACGAGCAGTACTTC. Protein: CASRLGHQTYEQYF.

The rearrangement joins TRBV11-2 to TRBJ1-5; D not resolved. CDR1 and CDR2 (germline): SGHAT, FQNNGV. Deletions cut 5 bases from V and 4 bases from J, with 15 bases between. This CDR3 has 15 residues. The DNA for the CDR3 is TGTGCCAGCAGCCCGTCCGTTGTTGGAAATCAGCCCCAGCATTTT. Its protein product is CASSPSVVGNQPQHF.

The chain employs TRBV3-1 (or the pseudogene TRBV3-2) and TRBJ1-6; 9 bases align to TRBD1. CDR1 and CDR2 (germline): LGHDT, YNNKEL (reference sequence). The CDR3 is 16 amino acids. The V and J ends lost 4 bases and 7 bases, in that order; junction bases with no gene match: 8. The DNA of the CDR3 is TGTGCCAGCAGCCCACTACAGGGGGCCGGGAATTCACCCCTCCACTTT. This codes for CASSPLQGAGNSPLHF.

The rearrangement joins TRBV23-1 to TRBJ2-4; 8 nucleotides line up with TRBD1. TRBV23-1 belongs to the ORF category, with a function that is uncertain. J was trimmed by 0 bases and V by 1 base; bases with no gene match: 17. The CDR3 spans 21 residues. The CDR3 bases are TGCGCCAGCAGTCAATTTGATCAGGGAACGACAGGGGACGAAGCCAAAAACATTCAGTACTTC. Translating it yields CASSQFDQGTTGDEAKNIQYF.

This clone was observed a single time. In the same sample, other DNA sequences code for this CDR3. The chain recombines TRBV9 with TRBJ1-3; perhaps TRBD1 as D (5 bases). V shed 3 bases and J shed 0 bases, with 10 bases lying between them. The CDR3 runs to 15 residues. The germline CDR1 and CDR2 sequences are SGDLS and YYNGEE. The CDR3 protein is CASSGGGVSGNTIYF. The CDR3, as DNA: TGTGCCAGCAGCGGTGGAGGGGTCTCTGGAAACACCATATATTTT. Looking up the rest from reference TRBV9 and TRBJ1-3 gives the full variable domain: DSGVTQTPKHLITATGQRVTLRCSPRSGDLSVYWYQQSLDQGLQFLIQYYNGEERAKGNILERFSAQQFPDLHSELNLSSLELGDSALYFCASSGGGVSGNTIYFGEGSWLTVV.

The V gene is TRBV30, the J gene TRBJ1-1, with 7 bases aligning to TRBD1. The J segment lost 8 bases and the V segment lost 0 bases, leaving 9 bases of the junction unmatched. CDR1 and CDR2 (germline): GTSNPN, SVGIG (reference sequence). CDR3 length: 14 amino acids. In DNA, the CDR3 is TGTGCCTGGAGTGTACTAACAGGGGTGGGGGAAGCTTTCTTT. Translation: CAWSVLTGVGEAFF.

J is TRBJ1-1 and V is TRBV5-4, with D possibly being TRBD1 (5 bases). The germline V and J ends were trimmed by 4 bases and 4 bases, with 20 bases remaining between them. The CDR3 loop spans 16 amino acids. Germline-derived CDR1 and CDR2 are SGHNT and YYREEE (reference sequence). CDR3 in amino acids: CASSPQTQGRGTEAFF. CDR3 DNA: TGTGCCAGCAGCCCTCAAACCCAGGGAAGAGGCACTGAAGCTTTCTTT.

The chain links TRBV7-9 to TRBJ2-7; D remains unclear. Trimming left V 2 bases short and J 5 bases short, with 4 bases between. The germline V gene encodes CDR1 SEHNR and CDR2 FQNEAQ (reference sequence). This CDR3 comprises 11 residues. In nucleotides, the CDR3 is TGTGCCAGCAGCTTATTCGACGAGCAGTACTTC. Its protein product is CASSLFDEQYF.

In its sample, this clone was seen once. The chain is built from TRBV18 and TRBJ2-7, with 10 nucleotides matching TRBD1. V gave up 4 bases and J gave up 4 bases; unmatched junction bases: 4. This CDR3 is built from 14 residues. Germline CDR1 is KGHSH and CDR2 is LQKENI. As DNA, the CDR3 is TGTGCCAGCTCACAGGGACAGGGGTCATACGAGCAGTACTTC. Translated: CASSQGQGSYEQYF.

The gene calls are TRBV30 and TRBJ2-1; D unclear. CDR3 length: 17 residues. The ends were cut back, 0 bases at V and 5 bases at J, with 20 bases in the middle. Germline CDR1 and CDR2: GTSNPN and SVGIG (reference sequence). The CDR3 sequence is CAWSVLGYGLQNNEQFF. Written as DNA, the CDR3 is TGTGCCTGGAGTGTATTGGGTTATGGCCTTCAGAACAATGAGCAGTTCTTC.

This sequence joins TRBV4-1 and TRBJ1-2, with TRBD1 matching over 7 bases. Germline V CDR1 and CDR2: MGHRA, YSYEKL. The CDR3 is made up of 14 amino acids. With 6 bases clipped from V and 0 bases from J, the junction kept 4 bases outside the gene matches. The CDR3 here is CASRGTETNYGYTF. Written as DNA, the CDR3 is TGCGCCAGCAGGGGGACAGAGACTAACTATGGCTACACCTTC.

In DNA, the CDR3 is TGTGCCATCAGTGAGGCGTGGGGAAAGGGCAATCAGCCCCAGCATTTT. Its protein product is CAISEAWGKGNQPQHF. The chain recombines TRBV10-3 with TRBJ1-5; D is undetermined. The germline V gene has CDR1 ENHRY and CDR2 SYGVKD. Trimming removed 2 bases at V and 2 bases at J, with 13 bases between. The CDR3 runs 16 residues.

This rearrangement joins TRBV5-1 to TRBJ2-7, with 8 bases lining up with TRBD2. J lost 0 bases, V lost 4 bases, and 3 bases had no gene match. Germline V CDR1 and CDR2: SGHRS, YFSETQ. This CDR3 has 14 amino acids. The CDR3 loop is CASSLSGSSYEQYF. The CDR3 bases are TGCGCCAGCAGCCTGAGCGGGAGCTCCTACGAGCAGTACTTC.

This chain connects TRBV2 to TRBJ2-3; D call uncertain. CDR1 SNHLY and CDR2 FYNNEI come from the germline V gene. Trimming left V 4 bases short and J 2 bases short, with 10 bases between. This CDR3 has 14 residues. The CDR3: CASSVTRNTDTQYF. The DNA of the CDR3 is TGTGCCAGCAGTGTGACACGAAACACAGATACGCAGTATTTT.

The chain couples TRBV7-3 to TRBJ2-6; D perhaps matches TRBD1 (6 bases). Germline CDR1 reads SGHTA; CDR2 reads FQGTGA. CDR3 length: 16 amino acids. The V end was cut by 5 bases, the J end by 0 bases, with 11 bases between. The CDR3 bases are TGTGCCAGCAGCCCCAGACAGGTCTCTGGGGCCAACGTCCTGACTTTC. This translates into CASSPRQVSGANVLTF.